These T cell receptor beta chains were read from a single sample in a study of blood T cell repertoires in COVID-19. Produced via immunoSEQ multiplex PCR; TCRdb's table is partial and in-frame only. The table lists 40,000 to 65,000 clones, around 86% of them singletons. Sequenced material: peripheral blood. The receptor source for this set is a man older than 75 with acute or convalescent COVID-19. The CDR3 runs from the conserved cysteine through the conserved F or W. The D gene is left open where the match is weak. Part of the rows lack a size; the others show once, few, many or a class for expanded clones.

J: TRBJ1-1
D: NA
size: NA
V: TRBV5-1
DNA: TGCGCCACTAAGGGGCAGAGCTCGAGCACTGAAGCTTTCTTT
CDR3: CATKGQSSSTEAFF

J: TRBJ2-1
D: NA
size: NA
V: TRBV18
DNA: TGTGCCAGCTCACGGTCACAGGGTCAAATTAATGAGCAGTTCTTC
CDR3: CASSRSQGQINEQFF

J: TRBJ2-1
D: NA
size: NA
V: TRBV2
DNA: TGTGCCACCTTTACTGGGACTTTCTACAATGAGCAGTTCTTC
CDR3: CATFTGTFYNEQFF

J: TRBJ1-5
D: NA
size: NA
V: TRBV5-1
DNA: TGCGCCAGCAGCTTGGTGGGCAATAGCAATCAGCCCCAGCATTTT
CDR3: CASSLVGNSNQPQHF

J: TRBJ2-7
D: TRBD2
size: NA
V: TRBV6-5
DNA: TGTGCCAGCAGTTCCGGGACTAGCGGCACCTACGAGCAGTACTTC
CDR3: CASSSGTSGTYEQYF

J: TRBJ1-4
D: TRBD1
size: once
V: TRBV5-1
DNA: TGCGCCAGCAGCTTGGAGAAGGGGGCAGGGGAAAAACTGTTTTTT
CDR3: CASSLEKGAGEKLFF

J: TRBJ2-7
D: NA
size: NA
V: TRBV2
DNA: TGTGCCAGCCTAGTGGGGACTCGCCCCTACGAGCAGTACTTC
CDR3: CASLVGTRPYEQYF

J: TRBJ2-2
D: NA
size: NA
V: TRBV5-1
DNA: TGCGCCAGCAGCCCCGGGCGGTTGGAGGGGCTGTTTTTT
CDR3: CASSPGRLEGLFF

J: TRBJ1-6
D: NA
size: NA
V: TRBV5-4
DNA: TGTGCCAGCAGCCCGGGGTTGCTAAATTCACCCCTCCACTTT
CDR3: CASSPGLLNSPLHF

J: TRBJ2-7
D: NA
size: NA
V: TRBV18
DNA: TGTGCCAGCTCGCCGGGACAAGCCAGAAACTACGAGCAGTACTTC
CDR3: CASSPGQARNYEQYF

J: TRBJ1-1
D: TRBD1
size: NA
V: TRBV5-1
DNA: TGCGCCAGCAGCCCCCGGGACAGTCTCCTCCTTAACACTGAAGCTTTCTTT
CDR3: CASSPRDSLLLNTEAFF

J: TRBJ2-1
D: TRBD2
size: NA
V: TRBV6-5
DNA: TGTGCCAGCAGACGTAGCGGGGGAAACTACAATGAGCAGTTCTTC
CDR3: CASRRSGGNYNEQFF

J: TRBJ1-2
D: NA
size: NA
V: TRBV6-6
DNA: TGTGCCACCATTCAGGGTGACTATGGCTACACCTTC
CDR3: CATIQGDYGYTF

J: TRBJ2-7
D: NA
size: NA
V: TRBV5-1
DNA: TGCGCCAGCAGCTTGGCGGTTGGACGGGGCGAGCAGTACTTC
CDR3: CASSLAVGRGEQYF

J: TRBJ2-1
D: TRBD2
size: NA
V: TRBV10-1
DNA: TGCGCCAGCAGTGTGGTACTAGCGGGCAAAAATGAGCAGTTCTTC
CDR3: CASSVVLAGKNEQFF

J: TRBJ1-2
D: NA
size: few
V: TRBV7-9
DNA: TGTGCCAGCAGCTCCGGGGGGACCTGGGGCTACACCTTC
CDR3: CASSSGGTWGYTF

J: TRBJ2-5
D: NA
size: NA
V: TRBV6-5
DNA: TGTGCCAGCAAAGAGGGGGGGCCCATTGTGGAGACCCAGTACTTC
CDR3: CASKEGGPIVETQYF

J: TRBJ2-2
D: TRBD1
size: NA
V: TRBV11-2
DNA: TGTGCCAGCAGCTTAGTAACAGGGGCGAGCACCGGGGAGCTGTTTTTT
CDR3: CASSLVTGASTGELFF

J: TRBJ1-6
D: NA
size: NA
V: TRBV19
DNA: TGTGCCAGTAGTATGGCGGCCGTTCCTTCACCCCTCCACTTT
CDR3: CASSMAAVPSPLHF

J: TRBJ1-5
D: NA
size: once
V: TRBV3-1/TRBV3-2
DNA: TGTGCCAGCAGCCCCCGACAGGTTCTTAGCAATCAGCCCCAGCATTTT
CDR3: CASSPRQVLSNQPQHF

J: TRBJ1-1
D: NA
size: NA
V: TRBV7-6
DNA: TGTGCCAGCAGCTCGGGAGGTTTTAACACTGAAGCTTTCTTT
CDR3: CASSSGGFNTEAFF

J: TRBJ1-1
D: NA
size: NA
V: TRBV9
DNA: TGTGCCAGCAGCGTACATCCCAGCGAGAACACTGAAGCTTTCTTT
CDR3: CASSVHPSENTEAFF

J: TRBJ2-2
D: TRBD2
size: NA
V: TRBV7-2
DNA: TGTGCCAGCAGCCCCAGCGGGGGGGCTGTCGGGGAGCTGTTTTTT
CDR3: CASSPSGGAVGELFF

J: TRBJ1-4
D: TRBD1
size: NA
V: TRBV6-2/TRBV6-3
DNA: TGTGCCAGCAGCTCCGACAGGGGGCAAGAAAAACTGTTTTTT
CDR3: CASSSDRGQEKLFF

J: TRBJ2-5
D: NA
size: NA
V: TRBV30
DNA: TGTGCCTGGAGTTTAAGGGGAGGATGGGAGACCCAGTACTTC
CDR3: CAWSLRGGWETQYF

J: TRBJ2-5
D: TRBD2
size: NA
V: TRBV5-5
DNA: TGTGCCAGCAGCTCGGGACTAGCGGGGGGGCCAGGGGAGACCCAGTACTTC
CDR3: CASSSGLAGGPGETQYF

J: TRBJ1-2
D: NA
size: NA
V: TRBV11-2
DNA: TGTGCCAGCAGCTCCCTAAAGAGGGAAGGTAATGGCTACACCTTC
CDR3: CASSSLKREGNGYTF

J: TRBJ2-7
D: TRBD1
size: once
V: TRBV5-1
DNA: TGCGCCAGCGCAAGCGGGACAGGGACCCTCTACGAGCAGTACTTC
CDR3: CASASGTGTLYEQYF

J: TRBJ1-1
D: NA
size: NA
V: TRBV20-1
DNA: TGCAGTGCTACCCCAGGGATTGAAGCTTTCTTT
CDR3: CSATPGIEAFF

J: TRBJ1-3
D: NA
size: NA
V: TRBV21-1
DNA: TGTGCCAGTGGTGGGCTTAACTCTGGAAACACCATATATTTT
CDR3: CASGGLNSGNTIYF

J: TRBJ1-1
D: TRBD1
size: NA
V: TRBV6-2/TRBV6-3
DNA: TGTGCCAGCAGTTTGACAGGGCCCACTGAAGCTTTCTTT
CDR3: CASSLTGPTEAFF

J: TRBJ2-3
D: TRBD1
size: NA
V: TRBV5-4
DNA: TGTGCCAGCAGCTGGATGGGACAGACCCTAGATACGCAGTATTTT
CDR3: CASSWMGQTLDTQYF

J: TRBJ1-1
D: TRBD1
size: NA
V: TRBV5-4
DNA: TGTGCCAGCAGCCGTAATAGACAGGGCGACACTGAAGCTTTCTTT
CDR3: CASSRNRQGDTEAFF

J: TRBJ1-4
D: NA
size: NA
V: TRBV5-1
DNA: TGCGCCAGCAGCTTGGACGGGGATAGTGAAAAACTGTTTTTT
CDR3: CASSLDGDSEKLFF

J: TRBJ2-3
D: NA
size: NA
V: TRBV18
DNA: TGTGCCAGCTCACAGGGGGTGGTCACAGATACGCAGTATTTT
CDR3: CASSQGVVTDTQYF

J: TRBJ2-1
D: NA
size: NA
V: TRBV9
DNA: TGTGCCAGCAGCCCAACACCGATTAGAGGCTCCTACAATGAGCAGTTCTTC
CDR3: CASSPTPIRGSYNEQFF

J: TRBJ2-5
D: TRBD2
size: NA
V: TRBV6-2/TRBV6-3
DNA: TGTGCCAGCGGTTACGAGCGCGGGGGGGCCCTAGAGACCCAGTACTTC
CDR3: CASGYERGGALETQYF

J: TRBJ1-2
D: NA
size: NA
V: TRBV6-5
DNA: TGTGCCAGCAGTTCCCGGACAGTCTATGGCTACACCTTC
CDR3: CASSSRTVYGYTF

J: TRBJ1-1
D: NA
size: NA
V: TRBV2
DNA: TGTGCCAGCACCGGGGTGGTTGGCACTGAAGCTTTCTTT
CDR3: CASTGVVGTEAFF

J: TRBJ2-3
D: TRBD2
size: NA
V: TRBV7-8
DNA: TGTGCCAGCAGCTCCTCTAGCGGGGGGGTGAAAGATACGCAGTATTTT
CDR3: CASSSSSGGVKDTQYF

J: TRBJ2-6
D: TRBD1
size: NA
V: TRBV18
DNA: TGTGCCAGCTCACCAGGGACAGGGGCACCCTCTGGGGCCAACGTCCTGACTTTC
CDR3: CASSPGTGAPSGANVLTF

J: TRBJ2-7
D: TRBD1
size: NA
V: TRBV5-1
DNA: TGCGCCAGCAGCTACCTCGGACAGGGGAGTTTTGAGCAGTACTTC
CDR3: CASSYLGQGSFEQYF

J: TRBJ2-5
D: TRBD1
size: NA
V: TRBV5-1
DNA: TGCGCCAGCGGGACAGGGCGCCCGCAAGAGACCCAGTACTTC
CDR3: CASGTGRPQETQYF

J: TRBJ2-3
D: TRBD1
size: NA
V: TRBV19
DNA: TGTGCCAGTAGTATGGGGACAGCCGACACAGATACGCAGTATTTT
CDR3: CASSMGTADTDTQYF

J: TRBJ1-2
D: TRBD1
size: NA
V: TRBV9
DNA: TGTGCCAGCAATTCCGGACAGGGCGGTTTTAGCTACACCTTC
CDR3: CASNSGQGGFSYTF

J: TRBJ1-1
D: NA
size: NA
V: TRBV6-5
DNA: TGTGCCAGCAGCCCCCCCGCGGGTAGCGTTAGAGCTTTCTTT
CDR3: CASSPPAGSVRAFF

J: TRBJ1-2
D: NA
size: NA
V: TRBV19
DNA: TGTGCCAGTAGTACAGGGCCCTATGGCTACACCTTC
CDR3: CASSTGPYGYTF

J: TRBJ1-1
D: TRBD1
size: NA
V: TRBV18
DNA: TGTGCCAGCTCACTGGACAGGGGTGTCGACACTGAAGCTTTCTTT
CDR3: CASSLDRGVDTEAFF

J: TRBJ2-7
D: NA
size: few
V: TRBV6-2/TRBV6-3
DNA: TGTGCCAGCAGTTACTCGGACTGGAACGAGCAGTACTTC
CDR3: CASSYSDWNEQYF

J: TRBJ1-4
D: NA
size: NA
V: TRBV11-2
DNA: TGTGCCAGCAGCTTAGGGGCTGGGGCTGCTAATGAAAAACTGTTTTTT
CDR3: CASSLGAGAANEKLFF

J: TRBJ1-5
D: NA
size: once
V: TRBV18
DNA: TGTGCCAGCTCACCTGGACTCAATCAGCCCCAGCATTTT
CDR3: CASSPGLNQPQHF

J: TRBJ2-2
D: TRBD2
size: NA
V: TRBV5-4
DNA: TGTGCCAGCAGCTCGGGACTAGCGGGGGCGAACACCGGGGAGCTGTTTTTT
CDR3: CASSSGLAGANTGELFF

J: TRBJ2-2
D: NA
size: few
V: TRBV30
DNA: TGTGCCTGGAGTAGGAGGGGCGCAGGCGGGGAGCTGTTTTTT
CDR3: CAWSRRGAGGELFF

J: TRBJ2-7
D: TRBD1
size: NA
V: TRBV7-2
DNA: TGTGCCAGCAGCGCACGGACAGGAACCTACGAGCAGTACTTC
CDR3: CASSARTGTYEQYF

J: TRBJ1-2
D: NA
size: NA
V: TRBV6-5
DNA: TGTGCCAGCAATCGAAGGGGGGGGCCCGGCTATGGCTACACCTTC
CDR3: CASNRRGGPGYGYTF

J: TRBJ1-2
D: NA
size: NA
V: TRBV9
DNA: TGTGCCAGCACATCCCAGTACGGCTACACCTTC
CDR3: CASTSQYGYTF

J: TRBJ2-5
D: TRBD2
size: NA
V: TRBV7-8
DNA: TGTGCCAGCAGGGTGACTAGCGGGGGAGTCGAGACCCAGTACTTC
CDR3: CASRVTSGGVETQYF

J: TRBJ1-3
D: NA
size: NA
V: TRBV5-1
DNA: TGCGCCAGCAGCTTGGCCGGGACACCAGGAAACACCATATATTTT
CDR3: CASSLAGTPGNTIYF

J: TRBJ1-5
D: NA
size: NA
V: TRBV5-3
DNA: TGTGCCAGAAGCACGTCGACGTCCGGGAGAATTAGCAATCAGCCCCAGCATTTT
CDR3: CARSTSTSGRISNQPQHF

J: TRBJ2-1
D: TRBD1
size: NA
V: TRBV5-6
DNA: TGTGCCAGCGGACAGGTTGGCTACAATGAGCAGTTCTTC
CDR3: CASGQVGYNEQFF